The source of this T cell receptor (beta chain) is a study of tumor-infiltrating lymphocytes in localized non-small cell lung cancer. Sequencing used immunoSEQ multiplex PCR; TCRdb keeps in-frame clones, though not all of them. Here the sample spans around 9,000 clones, 60% to 80% being singletons. The TCR sequence derives from a human donor with non-small cell lung cancer. The specimen was uninvolved lung tissue not adjacent to the tumor.

Here the CDR3 reads CASSTRTGAVSGANVLTF. The CDR3 DNA is TGCGCCAGCAGCACCCGGACAGGGGCGGTGTCTGGGGCCAACGTCCTGACTTTC. The chain joins TRBV5-1 to TRBJ2-6; 9 nucleotides agree with TRBD1. V shed 4 bases and J 1 base; nucleotides not matched to a gene: 9. This CDR3 is built from 18 residues. Per germline, CDR1 SGHRS and CDR2 YFSETQ.